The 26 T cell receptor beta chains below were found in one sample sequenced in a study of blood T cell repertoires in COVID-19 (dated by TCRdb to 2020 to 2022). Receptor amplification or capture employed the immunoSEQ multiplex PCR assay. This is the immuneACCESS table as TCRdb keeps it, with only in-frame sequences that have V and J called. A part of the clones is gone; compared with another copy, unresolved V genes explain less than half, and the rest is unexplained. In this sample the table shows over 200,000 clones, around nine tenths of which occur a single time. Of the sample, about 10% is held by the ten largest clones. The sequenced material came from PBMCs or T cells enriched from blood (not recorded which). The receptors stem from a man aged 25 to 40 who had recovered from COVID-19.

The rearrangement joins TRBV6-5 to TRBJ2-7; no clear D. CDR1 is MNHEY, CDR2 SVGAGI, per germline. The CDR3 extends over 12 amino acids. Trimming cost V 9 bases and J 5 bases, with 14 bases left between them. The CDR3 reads CASKPTEHEQYF. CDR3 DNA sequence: TGTGCCAGTAAACCTACCGAGCACGAGCAGTACTTC.

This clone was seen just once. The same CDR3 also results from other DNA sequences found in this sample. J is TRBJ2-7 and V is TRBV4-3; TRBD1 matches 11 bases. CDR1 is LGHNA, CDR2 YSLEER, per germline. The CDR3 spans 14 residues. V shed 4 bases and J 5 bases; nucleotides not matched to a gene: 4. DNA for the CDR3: TGCGCCAGCAGCCTTCGGACAGGGGGCCACGAGCAGTACTTC. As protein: CASSLRTGGHEQYF.

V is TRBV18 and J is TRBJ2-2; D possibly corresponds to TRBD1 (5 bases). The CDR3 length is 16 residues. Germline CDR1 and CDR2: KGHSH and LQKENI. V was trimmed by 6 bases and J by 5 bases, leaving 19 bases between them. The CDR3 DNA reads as TGTGCCAGCTCGCGTGCTCAGCAGGGTGGTACCGGGGAGCTGTTTTTT. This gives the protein CASSRAQQGGTGELFF.

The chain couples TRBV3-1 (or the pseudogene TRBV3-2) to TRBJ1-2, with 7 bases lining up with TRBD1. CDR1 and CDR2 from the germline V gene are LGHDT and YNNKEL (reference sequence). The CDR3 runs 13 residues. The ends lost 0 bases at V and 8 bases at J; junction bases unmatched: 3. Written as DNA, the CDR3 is TGTGCCAGCAGCCAAGAAAGACAGGGAGGCTACACCTTC. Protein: CASSQERQGGYTF.

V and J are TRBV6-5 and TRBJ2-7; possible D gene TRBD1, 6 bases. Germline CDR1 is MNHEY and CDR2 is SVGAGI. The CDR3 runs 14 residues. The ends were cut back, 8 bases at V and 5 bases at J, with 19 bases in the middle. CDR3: CASVSGQGFDEQYF. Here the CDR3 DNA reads TGTGCCAGCGTATCCGGGCAGGGGTTCGACGAGCAGTACTTC.

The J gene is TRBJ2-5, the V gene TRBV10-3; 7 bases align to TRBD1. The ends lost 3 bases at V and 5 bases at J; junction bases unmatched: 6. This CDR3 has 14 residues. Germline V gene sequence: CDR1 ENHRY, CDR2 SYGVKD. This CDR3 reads CAISETGVGETQYF. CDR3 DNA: TGTGCCATCAGTGAAACAGGGGTTGGGGAGACCCAGTACTTC.

CDR3 DNA sequence: TGTGCCATCAGTGAGCCCCCCGGGACAGGATACTCCTACGAGCAGTACTTC. Residues: CAISEPPGTGYSYEQYF. The chain combines TRBV10-3 with TRBJ2-7, with 8 bases fitting TRBD1. The V gene's germline CDR1 is ENHRY and CDR2 SYGVKD. The CDR3 sequence is 17 residues long. J gave up 0 bases and V 2 bases, and 9 bases lay outside the gene matches.

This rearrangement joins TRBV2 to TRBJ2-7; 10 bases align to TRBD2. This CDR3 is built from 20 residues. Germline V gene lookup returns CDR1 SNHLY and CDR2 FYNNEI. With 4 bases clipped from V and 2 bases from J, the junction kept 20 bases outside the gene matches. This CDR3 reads CASSASSGGPSARETYEQYF. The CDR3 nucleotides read TGTGCCAGCAGTGCTTCTAGCGGGGGACCCTCCGCCCGTGAAACCTACGAGCAGTACTTC.

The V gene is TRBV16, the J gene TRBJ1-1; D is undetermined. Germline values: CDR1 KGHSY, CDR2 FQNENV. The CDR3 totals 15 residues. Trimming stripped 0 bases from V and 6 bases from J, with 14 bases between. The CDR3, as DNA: TGTGCCAGCAGCCAATCCTATCAGATGGGCGCTGAAGCTTTCTTT. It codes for CASSQSYQMGAEAFF.

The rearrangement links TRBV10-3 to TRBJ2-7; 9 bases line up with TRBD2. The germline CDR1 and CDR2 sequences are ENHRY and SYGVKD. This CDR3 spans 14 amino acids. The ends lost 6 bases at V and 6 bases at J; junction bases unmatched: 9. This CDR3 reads CAISGRGGVREQYF. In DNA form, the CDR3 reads TGTGCCATCAGCGGGCGGGGGGGAGTGCGCGAGCAGTACTTC.

CDR3 region: CASSQVDRQPQHF. The CDR3 coding sequence is TGTGCCAGCAGCCAGGTTGATCGGCAGCCCCAGCATTTT. The chain couples TRBV3-1 (or the pseudogene TRBV3-2) to TRBJ1-5; no firm D call. The V end lost 3 bases, the J end lost 7 bases, and 10 bases lay between the germline ends. There are 13 residues in the CDR3. Germline-derived CDR1 and CDR2 are LGHDT and YNNKEL (reference sequence).

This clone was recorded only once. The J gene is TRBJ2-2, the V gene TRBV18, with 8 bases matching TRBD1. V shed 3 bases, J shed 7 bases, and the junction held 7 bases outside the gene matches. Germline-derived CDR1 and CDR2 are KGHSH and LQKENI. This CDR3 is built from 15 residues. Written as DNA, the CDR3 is TGTGCCAGCTCACCGACGACAGGGGAGAACGGGGAGCTGTTTTTT. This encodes CASSPTTGENGELFF.

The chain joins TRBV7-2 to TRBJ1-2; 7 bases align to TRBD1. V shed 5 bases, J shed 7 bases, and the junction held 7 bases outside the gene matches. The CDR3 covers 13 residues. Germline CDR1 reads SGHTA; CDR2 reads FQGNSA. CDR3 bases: TGTGCCAGCAGCGAACCAGGGGGAGGTGGCTACACCTTC. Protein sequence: CASSEPGGGGYTF.

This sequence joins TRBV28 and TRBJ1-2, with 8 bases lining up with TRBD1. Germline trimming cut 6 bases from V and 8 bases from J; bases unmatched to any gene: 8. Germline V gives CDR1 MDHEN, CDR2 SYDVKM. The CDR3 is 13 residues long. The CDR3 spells CASSPDRGRGYTF. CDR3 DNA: TGTGCCAGCAGCCCTGACAGGGGTAGAGGCTACACCTTC.

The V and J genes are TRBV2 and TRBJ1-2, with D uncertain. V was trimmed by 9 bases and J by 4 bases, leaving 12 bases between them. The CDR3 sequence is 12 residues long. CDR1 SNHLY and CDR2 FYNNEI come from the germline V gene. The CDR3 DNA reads TGTGCCAGATCGAGGGAAGGCTATGGCTACACCTTC. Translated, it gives CARSREGYGYTF.

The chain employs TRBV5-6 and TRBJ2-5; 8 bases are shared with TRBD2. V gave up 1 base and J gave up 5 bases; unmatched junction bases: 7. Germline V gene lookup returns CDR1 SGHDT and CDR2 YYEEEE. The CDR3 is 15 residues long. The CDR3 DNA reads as TGTGCCAGCAGCTTGAGCGGGGGATACCCGGAGACCCAGTACTTC. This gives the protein CASSLSGGYPETQYF.

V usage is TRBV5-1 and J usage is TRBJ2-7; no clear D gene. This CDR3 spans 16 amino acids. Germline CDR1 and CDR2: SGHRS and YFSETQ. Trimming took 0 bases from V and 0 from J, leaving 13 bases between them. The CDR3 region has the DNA TGCGCCAGCAGCTTGGTTTCGGTGGGCAGCTCCTACGAGCAGTACTTC. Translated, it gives CASSLVSVGSSYEQYF. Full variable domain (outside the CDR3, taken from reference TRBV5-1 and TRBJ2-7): KAGVTQTPRYLIKTRGQQVTLSCSPISGHRSVSWYQQTPGQGLQFLFEYFSETQRNKGNFPGRFSGRQFSNSRSEMNVSTLELGDSALYLCASSLVSVGSSYEQYFGPGTRLTVT.

The CDR3: CAISDSSGRALNTGELFF. In DNA, the CDR3 is TGTGCCATCAGTGACTCTAGCGGGAGAGCCTTGAACACCGGGGAGCTGTTTTTT. The genes are TRBV10-3 and TRBJ2-2; the match to TRBD2 covers 10 bases. Germline V gene sequence: CDR1 ENHRY, CDR2 SYGVKD. The CDR3 runs to 18 residues. The V gene end was trimmed by 3 bases and the J gene end by 1 base; junction bases not matched to a gene: 8.

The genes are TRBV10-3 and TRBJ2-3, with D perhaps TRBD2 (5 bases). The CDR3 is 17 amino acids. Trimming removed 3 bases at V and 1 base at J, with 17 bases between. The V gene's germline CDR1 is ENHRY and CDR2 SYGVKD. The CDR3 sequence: CAISDSVPGIRTDTQYF. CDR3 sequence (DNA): TGTGCCATCAGTGATTCGGTCCCCGGGATCCGCACAGATACGCAGTATTTT.

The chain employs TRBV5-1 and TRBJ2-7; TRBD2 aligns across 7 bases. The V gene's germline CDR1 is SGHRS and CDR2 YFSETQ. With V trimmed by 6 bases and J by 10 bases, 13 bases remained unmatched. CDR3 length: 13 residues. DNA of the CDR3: TGCGCCAGCACCCCGGGGTGGGCGGGAGTCCAGTACTTC. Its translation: CASTPGWAGVQYF.

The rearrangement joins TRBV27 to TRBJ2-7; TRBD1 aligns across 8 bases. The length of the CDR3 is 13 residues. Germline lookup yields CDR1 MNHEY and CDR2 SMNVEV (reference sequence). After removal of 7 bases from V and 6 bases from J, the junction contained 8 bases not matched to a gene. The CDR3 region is CASNAGTGGEQYF. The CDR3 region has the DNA TGTGCCAGCAACGCCGGGACAGGAGGCGAGCAGTACTTC.

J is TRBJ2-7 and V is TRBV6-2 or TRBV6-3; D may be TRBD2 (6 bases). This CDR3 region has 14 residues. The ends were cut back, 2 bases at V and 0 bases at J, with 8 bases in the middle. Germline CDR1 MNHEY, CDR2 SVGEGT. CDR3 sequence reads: CASSYGGASYEQYF. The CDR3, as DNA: TGTGCCAGCAGTTACGGAGGGGCCTCCTACGAGCAGTACTTC.

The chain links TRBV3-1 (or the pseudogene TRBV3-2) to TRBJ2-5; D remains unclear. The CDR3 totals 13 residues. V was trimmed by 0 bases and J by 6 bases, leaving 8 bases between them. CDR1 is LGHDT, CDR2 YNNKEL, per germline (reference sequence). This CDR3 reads CASSQDNRQTQYF. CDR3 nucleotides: TGTGCCAGCAGCCAAGATAACAGACAGACCCAGTACTTC.

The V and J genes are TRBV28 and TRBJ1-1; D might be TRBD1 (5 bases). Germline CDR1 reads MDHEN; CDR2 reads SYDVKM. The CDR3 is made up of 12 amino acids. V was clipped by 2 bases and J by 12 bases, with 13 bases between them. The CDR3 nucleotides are TGTGCCAGCAGTTTAAGCAGGGAAAGACCTTTCTTT. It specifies CASSLSRERPFF.

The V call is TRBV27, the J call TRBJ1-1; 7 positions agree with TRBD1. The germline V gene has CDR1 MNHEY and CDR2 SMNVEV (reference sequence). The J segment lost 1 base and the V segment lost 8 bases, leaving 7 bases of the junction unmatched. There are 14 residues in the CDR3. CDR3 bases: TGTGCCAGCGGCCTGACAGGGAGGAACACTGAAGCTTTCTTT. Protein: CASGLTGRNTEAFF.

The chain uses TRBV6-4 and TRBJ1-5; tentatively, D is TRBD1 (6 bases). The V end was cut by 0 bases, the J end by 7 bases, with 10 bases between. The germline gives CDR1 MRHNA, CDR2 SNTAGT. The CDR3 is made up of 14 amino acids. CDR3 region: CASSDSHQGQPQHF. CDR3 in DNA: TGTGCCAGCAGTGACTCCCACCAGGGGCAGCCCCAGCATTTT.